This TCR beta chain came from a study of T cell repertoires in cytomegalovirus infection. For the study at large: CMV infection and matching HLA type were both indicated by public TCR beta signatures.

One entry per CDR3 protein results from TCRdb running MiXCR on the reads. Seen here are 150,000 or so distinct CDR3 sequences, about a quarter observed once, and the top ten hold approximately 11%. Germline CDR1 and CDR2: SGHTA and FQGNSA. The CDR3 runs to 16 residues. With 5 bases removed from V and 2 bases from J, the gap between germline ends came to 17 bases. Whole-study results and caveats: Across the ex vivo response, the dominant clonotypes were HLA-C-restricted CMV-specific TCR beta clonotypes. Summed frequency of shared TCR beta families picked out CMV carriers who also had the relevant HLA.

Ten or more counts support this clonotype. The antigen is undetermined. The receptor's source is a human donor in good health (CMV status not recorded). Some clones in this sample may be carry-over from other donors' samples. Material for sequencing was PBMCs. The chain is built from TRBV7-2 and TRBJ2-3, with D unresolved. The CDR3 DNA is TGTGCCAGCAGCCGGACCACTGTCCCCCCCACAGATACGCAGTATTTT. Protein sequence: CASSRTTVPPTDTQYF.